Described below is a single TCR beta chain sequence and its context. This sample is drawn from a study of blood T cell repertoires in COVID-19. Data came from immunoSEQ multiplex PCR; TCRdb stores just in-frame clones and leaves some out. The sample carries 280,000 or so clones, 80% to 90% recorded once. Sequenced material: PBMCs or T cells enriched from blood (not recorded which). This TCR came from a man younger than 40 who had recovered from COVID-19.

CDR3 nucleotides: TGTGCCAGCAGCACGGACAGGGCGCCCACCGGGGAGCTGTTTTTT. Its protein product is CASSTDRAPTGELFF. The chain joins TRBV7-2 to TRBJ2-2; 8 bases are a match to TRBD1. Germline CDR1 reads SGHTA; CDR2 reads FQGNSA. This CDR3 is 15 amino acids long. J gave up 4 bases and V 5 bases, and 6 bases lay outside the gene matches.